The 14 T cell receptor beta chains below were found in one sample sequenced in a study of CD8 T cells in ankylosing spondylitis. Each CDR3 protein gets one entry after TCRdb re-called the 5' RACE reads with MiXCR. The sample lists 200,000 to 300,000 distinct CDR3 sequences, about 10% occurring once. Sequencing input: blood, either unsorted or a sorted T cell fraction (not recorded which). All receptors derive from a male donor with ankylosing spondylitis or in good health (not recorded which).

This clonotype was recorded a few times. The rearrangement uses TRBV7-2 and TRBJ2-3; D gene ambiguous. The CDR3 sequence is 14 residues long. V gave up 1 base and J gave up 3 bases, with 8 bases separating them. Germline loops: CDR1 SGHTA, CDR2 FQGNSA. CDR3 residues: CASSLDIRTDTQYF. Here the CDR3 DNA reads TGTGCCAGCAGCTTAGATATTCGAACAGATACGCAGTATTTT.

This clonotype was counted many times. CDR3 coding DNA: TGTGCCAGCAGCTCCTCTAGCTTAGAGCAGTTCTTC. Amino acids: CASSSSSLEQFF. The V call is TRBV7-9, the J call TRBJ2-1, with D possibly TRBD2 on 5 matching bases. This CDR3 region has 12 residues. The germline CDR1 and CDR2 sequences are SEHNR and FQNEAQ (reference sequence). Trimming took off 4 bases at V and 10 bases at J, with 11 bases between the two ends.

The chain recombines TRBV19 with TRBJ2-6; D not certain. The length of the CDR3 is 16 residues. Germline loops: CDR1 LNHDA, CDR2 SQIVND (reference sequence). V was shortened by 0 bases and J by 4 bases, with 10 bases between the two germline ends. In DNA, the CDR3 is TGTGCCAGTAGTATAGACGGTCTCCCCGGGGCCAACGTCCTGACTTTC. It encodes CASSIDGLPGANVLTF.

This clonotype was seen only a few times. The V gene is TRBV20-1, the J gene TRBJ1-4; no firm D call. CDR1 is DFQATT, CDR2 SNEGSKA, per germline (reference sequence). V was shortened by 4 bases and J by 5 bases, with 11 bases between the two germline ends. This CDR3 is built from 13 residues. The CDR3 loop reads CSAINRRNEKLFF. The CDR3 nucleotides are TGCAGTGCTATCAACAGAAGAAATGAAAAACTGTTTTTT.

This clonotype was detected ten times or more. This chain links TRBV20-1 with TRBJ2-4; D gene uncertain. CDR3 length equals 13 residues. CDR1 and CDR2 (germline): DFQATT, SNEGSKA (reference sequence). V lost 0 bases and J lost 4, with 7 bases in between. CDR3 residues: CSARDWRKNIQYF. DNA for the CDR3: TGCAGTGCTAGAGATTGGCGGAAAAACATTCAGTACTTC.

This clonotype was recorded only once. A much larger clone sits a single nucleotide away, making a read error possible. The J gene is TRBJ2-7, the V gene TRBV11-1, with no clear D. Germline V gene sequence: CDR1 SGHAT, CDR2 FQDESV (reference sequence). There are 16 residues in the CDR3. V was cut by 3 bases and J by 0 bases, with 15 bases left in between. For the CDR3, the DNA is TGTGCCAGCAGCTTCCCTCTGGCAGGCGTCTCCTACGAGCAGTACTTC. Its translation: CASSFPLAGVSYEQYF.

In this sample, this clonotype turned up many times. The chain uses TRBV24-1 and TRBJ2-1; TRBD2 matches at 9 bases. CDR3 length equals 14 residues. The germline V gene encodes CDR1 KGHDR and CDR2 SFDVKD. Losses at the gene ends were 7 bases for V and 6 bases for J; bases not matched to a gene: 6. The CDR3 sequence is CATRWGLASNEQFF. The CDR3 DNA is TGTGCCACCAGATGGGGACTAGCATCCAATGAGCAGTTCTTC.

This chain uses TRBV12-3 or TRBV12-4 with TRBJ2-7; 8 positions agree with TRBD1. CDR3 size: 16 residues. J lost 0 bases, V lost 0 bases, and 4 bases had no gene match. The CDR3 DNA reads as TGTGCCAGCAGTTTAGCGGGACAGGTGAGCTCCTACGAGCAGTACTTC. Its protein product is CASSLAGQVSSYEQYF.

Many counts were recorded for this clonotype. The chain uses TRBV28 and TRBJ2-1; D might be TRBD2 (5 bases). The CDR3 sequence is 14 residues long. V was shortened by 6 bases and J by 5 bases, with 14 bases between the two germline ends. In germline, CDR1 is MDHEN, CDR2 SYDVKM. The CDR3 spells CASSVGRRNNEQFF. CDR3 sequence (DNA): TGTGCCAGCAGCGTGGGCAGGAGGAACAATGAGCAGTTCTTC.

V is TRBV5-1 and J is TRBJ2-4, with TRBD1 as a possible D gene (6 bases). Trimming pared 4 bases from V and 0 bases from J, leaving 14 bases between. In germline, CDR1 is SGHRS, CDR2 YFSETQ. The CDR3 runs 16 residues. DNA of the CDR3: TGCGCCAGCAGCCCAGGACAGCCTCTAGCCAAAAACATTCAGTACTTC. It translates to CASSPGQPLAKNIQYF.

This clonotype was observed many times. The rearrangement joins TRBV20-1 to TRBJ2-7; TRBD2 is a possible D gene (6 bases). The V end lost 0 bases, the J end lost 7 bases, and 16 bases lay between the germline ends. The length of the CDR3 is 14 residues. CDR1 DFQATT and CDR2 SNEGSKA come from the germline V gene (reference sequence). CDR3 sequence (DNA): TGCAGTGCTAGAGACCGGGACTCCACGGGGGAGCAGTACTTC. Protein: CSARDRDSTGEQYF.

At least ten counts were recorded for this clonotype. The CDR3 DNA is TGTGCCAGCAGCCATGGACAGAAATACGAGCAGTACTTC. This gives the protein CASSHGQKYEQYF. V is TRBV12-3 or TRBV12-4 and J is TRBJ2-7; possibly TRBD1 for D (6 bases). V lost 6 bases and J lost 4, with 13 bases in between. This CDR3 is built from 13 residues.

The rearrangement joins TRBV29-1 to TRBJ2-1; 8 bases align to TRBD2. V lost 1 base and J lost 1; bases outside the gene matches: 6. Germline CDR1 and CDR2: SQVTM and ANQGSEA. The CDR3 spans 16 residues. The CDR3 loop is CSVEGLAGRSYNEQFF. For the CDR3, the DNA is TGCAGCGTTGAAGGCCTAGCGGGTAGGTCCTACAATGAGCAGTTCTTC.

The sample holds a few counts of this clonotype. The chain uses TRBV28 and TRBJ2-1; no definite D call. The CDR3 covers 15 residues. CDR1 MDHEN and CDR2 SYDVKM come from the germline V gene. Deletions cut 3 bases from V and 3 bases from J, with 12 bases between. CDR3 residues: CASSFPPLGYNEQFF. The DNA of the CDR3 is TGTGCCAGCAGTTTTCCTCCCTTGGGCTACAATGAGCAGTTCTTC.